Below are 27 T cell receptor beta chains sequenced from a single sample in a study of cytomegalovirus exposure and HLA in healthy donors. PCR employed 60 Vbeta and 13 Jbeta primers. TCRdb's copy holds only in-frame clones and misses some; the assay was immunoSEQ multiplex PCR. The sample yields about 130,000 clones, 84% seen once. Sequenced material: PBMCs. These receptors were taken from a man aged 50-59 years in good health and CMV-seronegative.

V usage is TRBV18 and J usage is TRBJ1-1, with TRBD1 matching over 9 bases. Germline V gene lookup returns CDR1 KGHSH and CDR2 LQKENI. V lost 5 bases, J lost 0 bases, and 7 bases stayed unmatched. The CDR3 is 16 residues long. Here the CDR3 DNA reads TGTGCCAGCTCAATCACAGGGGGCTCGATGAACACTGAAGCTTTCTTT. This gives the protein CASSITGGSMNTEAFF.

Written as DNA, the CDR3 is TGTGCCAGCAGCTTGTTAGTAGCGGGGGCCGACGAGCAGTACTTC. Protein sequence: CASSLLVAGADEQYF. The rearrangement joins TRBV5-4 to TRBJ2-7; 9 bases match TRBD2. Germline V gives CDR1 SGHNT, CDR2 YYREEE (reference sequence). V shed 1 base, J shed 5 bases, and the junction held 7 bases outside the gene matches. The CDR3 sequence is 15 residues long. Looking up the rest from reference TRBV5-4 and TRBJ2-7 gives the full variable domain: ETGVTQSPTHLIKTRGQQVTLRCSSQSGHNTVSWYQQALGQGPQFIFQYYREEENGRGNFPPRFSGLQFPNYSSELNVNALELDDSALYLCASSLLVAGADEQYFGPGTRLTVT.

This chain links TRBV9 with TRBJ1-3; 7 bases agree with TRBD1. The CDR3 consists of 15 residues. From germline, CDR1 is SGDLS and CDR2 YYNGEE. Trimming cost V 4 bases and J 3 bases; bases outside gene matches: 7. This CDR3 reads CASSIAAGGGNTIYF. Written as DNA, the CDR3 is TGTGCCAGCAGCATCGCCGCAGGGGGTGGAAACACCATATATTTT. Supplemented by reference TRBV9 and TRBJ1-3, the full variable domain reads DSGVTQTPKHLITATGQRVTLRCSPRSGDLSVYWYQQSLDQGLQFLIQYYNGEERAKGNILERFSAQQFPDLHSELNLSSLELGDSALYFCASSIAAGGGNTIYFGEGSWLTVV.

V gene TRBV15 combines with J gene TRBJ2-7, with 8 bases aligning to TRBD2. Looked up from germline, CDR1 is LNHNV and CDR2 is YYDKDF (reference sequence). The length of the CDR3 is 16 residues. After removal of 3 bases from V and 4 bases from J, the junction contained 11 bases not matched to a gene. The DNA of the CDR3 is TGTGCCACCAGCAGGACCCCGGGACTAGGAAAGTACGAGCAGTACTTC. Amino acid sequence: CATSRTPGLGKYEQYF.

The V gene is TRBV9, the J gene TRBJ2-2, with 7 bases that match TRBD2. Germline values: CDR1 SGDLS, CDR2 YYNGEE. The CDR3 is 16 amino acids. With 4 bases clipped from V and 0 bases from J, the junction kept 6 bases outside the gene matches. The CDR3 DNA follows: TGTGCCAGCAGCCCAGCGGGGAATACGAACACCGGGGAGCTGTTTTTT. As protein: CASSPAGNTNTGELFF.

The chain employs TRBV5-1 and TRBJ2-5, with D perhaps TRBD1 (7 bases). The J call is doubtful: the DNA matches TRBJ2-7 better. The CDR3 covers 13 residues. Germline CDR1 reads SGHRS; CDR2 reads YFSETQ. This CDR3 is CASSAGQTYEQYF. DNA for the CDR3: TGCGCCAGCAGCGCGGGACAGACCTACGAGCAGTACTTC.

The chain uses TRBV27 and TRBJ1-1; D is undetermined. The CDR3 contains 12 residues. Trimming took 3 bases from V and 4 from J, leaving 6 bases between them. Germline lookup yields CDR1 MNHEY and CDR2 SMNVEV (reference sequence). The CDR3 DNA follows: TGTGCCAGCAGTTTTGAGGGCACTGAAGCTTTCTTT. Its protein is CASSFEGTEAFF.

The CDR3 DNA reads as TGTGCCAGCGGGAACAGGGTTGGCACCGGGGAGCTGTTTTTT. It yields the protein CASGNRVGTGELFF. This chain uses TRBV6-1 with TRBJ2-2, with D possibly matching TRBD1 (6 bases). The CDR3 sequence is 14 residues long. Germline lookup yields CDR1 MNHNS and CDR2 SASEGT. V was cut by 8 bases and J by 4 bases, with 14 bases left in between.

The J gene is TRBJ2-7, the V gene TRBV6-6; 7 nucleotides align to TRBD1. Germline CDR1 and CDR2: MNHNY and SVGAGI (reference sequence). The CDR3 length is 14 residues. V lost 6 bases and J lost 0; bases outside the gene matches: 5. For the CDR3, the DNA is TGTGCCAGCAGCCATCGACAGGGCTCCTACGAGCAGTACTTC. Protein sequence: CASSHRQGSYEQYF.

The chain carries TRBV5-8 and TRBJ1-1, with 9 bases aligning to TRBD1. The CDR3 sequence is 14 residues long. Germline CDR1 and CDR2: SGHTS and YDEGEE. V shed 4 bases and J 5 bases; nucleotides not matched to a gene: 6. The CDR3 region is CASSPDDRGTEAFF. CDR3 sequence (DNA): TGTGCCAGCAGCCCAGACGACAGGGGGACTGAAGCTTTCTTT.

The rearrangement uses TRBV15 and TRBJ1-3; D is perhaps TRBD1 (6 bases). Germline CDR1 is LNHNV and CDR2 is YYDKDF (reference sequence). CDR3 size: 16 residues. Deletions cut 2 bases from V and 0 bases from J, with 11 bases between. The CDR3 reads CATSRLTGASGNTIYF. Here the CDR3 DNA reads TGTGCCACCAGCAGATTGACAGGAGCCTCTGGAAACACCATATATTTT.

The chain carries TRBV2 and TRBJ2-1; D is ambiguous. Germline lookup yields CDR1 SNHLY and CDR2 FYNNEI. Trimming pared 3 bases from V and 9 bases from J, leaving 12 bases between. CDR3 length: 13 residues. CDR3 region: CASSDYRVSEQFF. DNA for the CDR3: TGTGCCAGCAGTGATTATCGGGTCAGTGAGCAGTTCTTC.

The V call is TRBV2, the J call TRBJ2-5, with D perhaps matching TRBD1 (6 bases). The end of the DNA aligns better with TRBJ2-7, so the J call may be wrong. The CDR3 is made up of 12 amino acids. Germline CDR1 SNHLY, CDR2 FYNNEI. The CDR3 DNA reads TGTGCCAGCAGTCCCAGGGGCTACGAGCAGTACTTC. Amino acids: CASSPRGYEQYF.

The table lists this clone with a count of one. In DNA form, the CDR3 reads TGTGCCAGCAGCTTGGAGCGGGGGGGAGCTCTACAAGAGACCCAGTACTTC. The encoded protein is CASSLERGGALQETQYF. This chain connects TRBV5-4 to TRBJ2-5, with 10 bases matching TRBD2. After removal of 0 bases from V and 2 bases from J, the junction contained 7 bases not matched to a gene. CDR3 length: 17 residues. Germline V gene sequence: CDR1 SGHNT, CDR2 YYREEE (reference sequence). The variable domain in full, completed from reference TRBV5-4 and TRBJ2-5, reads ETGVTQSPTHLIKTRGQQVTLRCSSQSGHNTVSWYQQALGQGPQFIFQYYREEENGRGNFPPRFSGLQFPNYSSELNVNALELDDSALYLCASSLERGGALQETQYFGPGTRLLVL.

The chain is built from TRBV7-2 and TRBJ1-2, with TRBD1 matching over 9 bases. V shed 2 bases, J shed 3 bases, and the junction held 1 base outside the gene matches. The V gene's germline CDR1 is SGHTA and CDR2 FQGNSA. The CDR3 covers 14 residues. The CDR3 sequence is CASSLTGGHYGYTF. DNA for the CDR3: TGTGCCAGCAGCTTAACAGGGGGCCACTATGGCTACACCTTC.

The rearrangement uses TRBV5-5 and TRBJ1-5; no reliable D call. Germline V gene lookup returns CDR1 SGHKS and CDR2 YYEKEE (reference sequence). The CDR3 is 13 residues long. Trimming cost V 1 base and J 7 bases, with 9 bases left between them. This chain's CDR3 is CASSLFLGQPQHF. The CDR3, as DNA: TGTGCCAGCAGCTTGTTCCTGGGCCAGCCCCAGCATTTT.

The rearrangement joins TRBV5-1 to TRBJ2-5, with D possibly matching TRBD2 (6 bases). V was trimmed by 1 base and J by 4 bases, leaving 11 bases between them. The CDR3 spans 14 residues. Germline CDR1 is SGHRS and CDR2 is YFSETQ. The DNA of the CDR3 is TGCGCCAGCAGCTTGTGGCAGGGAGGAGAGACCCAGTACTTC. It is translated as CASSLWQGGETQYF.

Only a few counts were recorded for this clone. The chain uses TRBV6-1 and TRBJ1-1, with D perhaps TRBD1 (6 bases). The CDR3 runs 14 residues. The germline gives CDR1 MNHNS, CDR2 SASEGT. V lost 6 bases and J lost 0, with 11 bases in between. DNA for the CDR3: TGTGCCAGCAGCCGAACAGGGCTGAACACTGAAGCTTTCTTT. Protein: CASSRTGLNTEAFF.

This clone showed up just once. The junction and the germline gene differ at one end; a read error may be behind it. The CDR3 reads CASRGGESRGNGYPF. Written as DNA, the CDR3 is TGTGCCAGCAGGGGGGGAGAGTCCCGAGGGAATGGCTACCCCTTC. The rearrangement joins TRBV5-6 to TRBJ1-2; a possible D gene is TRBD1 (5 bases). CDR1 SGHDT and CDR2 YYEEEE come from the germline V gene. The CDR3 is 15 amino acids.

V and J are TRBV10-3 and TRBJ2-3, with D perhaps TRBD1 (6 bases). Trimming took 6 bases from V and 0 from J, leaving 10 bases between them. CDR3 length equals 14 residues. Germline loops: CDR1 ENHRY, CDR2 SYGVKD. The CDR3 protein is CAIRDRKSTDTQYF. The CDR3, as DNA: TGTGCCATCAGAGACAGGAAAAGCACAGATACGCAGTATTTT.

The rearrangement uses TRBV5-1 and TRBJ2-1; a possible D gene is TRBD2 (6 bases). The germline gives CDR1 SGHRS, CDR2 YFSETQ. This CDR3 comprises 15 residues. V was cut by 6 bases and J by 6 bases, with 19 bases left in between. The DNA for the CDR3 is TGCGCCAGCAACCGCGGGAATAAACTCCCCAATGAGCAGTTCTTC. Protein product: CASNRGNKLPNEQFF. Using reference TRBV5-1 and TRBJ2-1 for the parts outside the CDR3, the full variable domain is KAGVTQTPRYLIKTRGQQVTLSCSPISGHRSVSWYQQTPGQGLQFLFEYFSETQRNKGNFPGRFSGRQFSNSRSEMNVSTLELGDSALYLCASNRGNKLPNEQFFGPGTRLTVL.

The gene calls are TRBV29-1 and TRBJ2-3, with 7 positions matching TRBD1. The CDR3 is 13 residues long. The V and J ends lost 7 bases and 3 bases, in that order; junction bases with no gene match: 7. Germline CDR1 is SQVTM and CDR2 is ANQGSEA. CDR3 coding DNA: TGCAGCGGTAAGACAGGGCCGACAGATACGCAGTATTTT. It specifies CSGKTGPTDTQYF.

This clone turned up a few times. The chain links TRBV5-1 to TRBJ1-1, with D perhaps matching TRBD1 (5 bases). Trimming took off 1 base at V and 0 bases at J, with 7 bases between the two ends. The CDR3 is made up of 14 amino acids. Germline lookup yields CDR1 SGHRS and CDR2 YFSETQ. The CDR3 region is CASSLTDMNTEAFF. The CDR3 DNA reads as TGCGCCAGCAGCTTGACGGACATGAACACTGAAGCTTTCTTT.

CDR3 amino acids: CAWSVGSPLHF. The CDR3 DNA is TGTGCCTGGAGTGTGGGCTCACCCCTCCACTTT. The V gene is TRBV30, the J gene TRBJ1-6; D remains unclear. V was pared by 0 bases and J by 10 bases, with 4 bases between. Germline CDR1 reads GTSNPN; CDR2 reads SVGIG (reference sequence). This CDR3 contains 11 residues.

The chain is built from TRBV7-2 and TRBJ2-3, with 11 bases matching TRBD2. The CDR3 is made up of 18 amino acids. The germline V gene encodes CDR1 SGHTA and CDR2 FQGNSA. V shed 3 bases and J 6 bases; nucleotides not matched to a gene: 14. CDR3 sequence reads: CASSFRFSSGGPVDTQYF. Here the CDR3 DNA reads TGTGCCAGCAGCTTCCGCTTTTCTAGCGGGGGGCCCGTGGATACGCAGTATTTT. Full variable domain (outside the CDR3, taken from reference TRBV7-2 and TRBJ2-3): GAGVSQSPSNKVTEKGKDVELRCDPISGHTALYWYRQSLGQGLEFLIYFQGNSAPDKSGLPSDRFSAERTGGSVSTLTIQRTQQEDSAVYLCASSFRFSSGGPVDTQYFGPGTRLTVL.

A note on this clone: The junction differs from germline at one of its ends, possibly a read error. The V gene is TRBV7-7, the J gene TRBJ2-2; D is ambiguous. The CDR3 spans 14 residues. Germline assignment: CDR1 SSHAT and CDR2 FNYEAQ (reference sequence). For the CDR3, the DNA is TGTGCTAGCAGCTTGTCAGGAAACACCGGGGAGCTGTTTTTT. It yields the protein CASSLSGNTGELFF. Full variable domain (rest looked up from reference TRBV7-7 and TRBJ2-2): GAGVSQSPRYKVTKRGQDVTLRCDPISSHATLYWYQQALGQGPEFLTYFNYEAQPDKSGLPSDRFSAERPEGSISTLTIQRTEQRDSAMYRCASSLSGNTGELFFGEGSRLTVL.

The chain couples TRBV30 to TRBJ1-1, with D perhaps TRBD1 (6 bases). The ends were cut back, 3 bases at V and 0 bases at J, with 20 bases in the middle. The CDR3 runs 17 residues. Germline V gene lookup returns CDR1 GTSNPN and CDR2 SVGIG (reference sequence). The CDR3, as DNA: TGTGCCTGGAGACAGGCCGGGACATATCACATGAACACTGAAGCTTTCTTT. It translates to CAWRQAGTYHMNTEAFF.